This T cell receptor (beta chain) was documented in a study of T cell repertoires in cytomegalovirus infection. Across the whole study: Carrying CMV and the relevant HLA type showed in public TCR beta signatures.

The CDR3 is 20 amino acids. Trimming at V came to 4 bases and at J to 0 bases, leaving 16 bases not matched to a gene. Germline lookup yields CDR1 MNHNS and CDR2 SASEGT. MiXCR, run by TCRdb on the reads, gives a single entry per CDR3 protein. The sample lists around 450,000 distinct CDR3 sequences; approximately 31% were seen once. This clonotype was counted only a few times. This chain connects TRBV6-1 to TRBJ2-2, with TRBD1 identical over 8 bases. Sequenced: PBMCs. The sequence came from a human donor in good health (CMV status not recorded). Some clones in this sample may be carry-over from other donors' samples. As DNA, the CDR3 is TGTGCCAGCAGTGCCCCCGGGACAGGACTTCATTTTTCGAACACCGGGGAGCTGTTTTTT. Protein sequence: CASSAPGTGLHFSNTGELFF.